In its sample, the clone carrying this TCR beta chain was seen many times. The target antigen is unknown. The entry originates in a study of T-cell memory formation after mild COVID-19. Study-wide points: A balance of CD4 and CD8 characterized clones contracting day 15 to 85, whereas later expanders leaned CD4+.

TCRdb passed the 5' RACE reads through MiXCR, listing each CDR3 protein once. The sample holds about 340,000 distinct CDR3 sequences, 20% to 25% seen once. Trimming removed 9 bases at V and 3 bases at J, with 9 bases between. The CDR3 loop spans 12 amino acids. Germline values: CDR1 SEHNR, CDR2 FQNEAQ (reference sequence). Sample: PBMCs or a T cell subset sorted from them (not recorded which). V usage is TRBV7-9 and J usage is TRBJ1-5, with a weak D call TRBD1 (6 bases). This clonotype was sampled from a man younger than 35 who had mild COVID-19 (a few samples of this study predate the infection). Cell type and time point are not known. In nucleotides, the CDR3 is TGTGCCAGTAACAGGGACAATCAGCCCCAGCATTTT. This encodes CASNRDNQPQHF.